This record concerns one TCR beta chain sequence. The antigen is undetermined. This sample stems from a study of blood T cells in healthy people across ages. General observations from the study: Greater diversity and more naive CD4+ cells were seen in long-lived donors than in aged donors.

A second PCR of 7 to 11 cycles used a sample-barcoded 5' primer and a J-beta primer mix. Every cDNA was tagged by a template-switch adaptor with 12 random nucleotides. TCRdb used MiXCR to reprocess the 5' RACE reads, holding one entry per CDR3 protein. The sample yields 1.5 million or so distinct CDR3 sequences, 42% seen once. Total RNA was isolated from each sample in quantities of at least 5 micrograms. Germline CDR1 is SEHNR and CDR2 is FQNEAQ (reference sequence). The ends were cut back, 5 bases at V and 2 bases at J, with 12 bases in the middle. The length of the CDR3 is 14 residues. The chain couples TRBV7-9 to TRBJ1-2; a weak D match, TRBD1 (6 bases). Input material: blood. The TCR comes from a woman younger than 30 in good health. The chain's CDR3 is CASSARGQNYGYTF. CDR3 bases: TGTGCCAGCAGCGCCAGGGGCCAAAACTATGGCTACACCTTC.